There are a few counts of the clone carrying this T cell receptor (beta chain). As yet, its antigen is unknown. PCR employed 60 Vbeta and 13 Jbeta primers. Assay: immunoSEQ multiplex PCR; the TCRdb copy retains only in-frame clones and omits some. This table has roughly 100,000 clones, 15% appearing once. The data belong to a study of cytomegalovirus exposure and HLA in healthy donors. Broader study findings: Highly shared sequence variants in one cluster were likely a sequencing artifact. Several of the most significant clusters appeared, in a later analysis, to be linked to common viral pathogens.

Trimming pared 2 bases from V and 8 bases from J, leaving 12 bases between. Per the germline V gene, CDR1 is SEHNR and CDR2 is FQNEAQ (reference sequence). The CDR3 is 13 amino acids. The clonotype was recovered from a female donor in good health and CMV-seronegative. The specimen was PBMCs. This sequence joins TRBV7-9 and TRBJ1-2; possible D gene TRBD1, 6 bases. The CDR3 reads CASSLRDMKGYTF. CDR3 sequence (DNA): TGTGCCAGCAGCTTACGGGACATGAAGGGCTACACCTTC.